The clone carrying this TCR beta chain has just a few counts. In each case, RNA was isolated and then reverse transcribed into cDNA as the sequencing template. Here immunoSEQ multiplex PCR was the method, and the copy in TCRdb shows in-frame clones only, minus some. The table records 140,000 to 150,000 clones, roughly 50% of them present only once. This specimen comes from a study of CD8+ T cells in alopecia areata. The CDR3 contains 11 residues. CDR1 SEHNR and CDR2 FQNEAQ come from the germline V gene (reference sequence). V was shortened by 5 bases and J by 7 bases, with 9 bases between the two germline ends.

The chain uses TRBV7-9 and TRBJ2-7, with D unclear. The TCR comes from a human donor with alopecia areata. The specimen was CD4+ T cells sorted from blood, collected at week 0. The CDR3 here is CASSVMREQYF. The CDR3 DNA is TGTGCCAGCAGCGTAATGCGAGAGCAGTACTTC.